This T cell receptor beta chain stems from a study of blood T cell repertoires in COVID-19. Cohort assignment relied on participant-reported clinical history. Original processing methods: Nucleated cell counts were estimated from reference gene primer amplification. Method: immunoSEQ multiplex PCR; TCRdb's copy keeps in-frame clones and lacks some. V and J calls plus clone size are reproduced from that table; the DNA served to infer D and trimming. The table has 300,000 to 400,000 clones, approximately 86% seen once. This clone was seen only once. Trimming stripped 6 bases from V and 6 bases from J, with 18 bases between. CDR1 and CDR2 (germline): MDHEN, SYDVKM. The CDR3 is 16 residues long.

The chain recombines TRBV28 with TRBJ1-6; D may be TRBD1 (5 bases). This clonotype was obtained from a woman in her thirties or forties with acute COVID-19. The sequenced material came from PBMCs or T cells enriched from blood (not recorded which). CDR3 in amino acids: CASSLPGYGGNSPLHF. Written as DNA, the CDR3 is TGTGCCAGCAGCCTCCCGGGGTACGGGGGTAATTCACCCCTCCACTTT.